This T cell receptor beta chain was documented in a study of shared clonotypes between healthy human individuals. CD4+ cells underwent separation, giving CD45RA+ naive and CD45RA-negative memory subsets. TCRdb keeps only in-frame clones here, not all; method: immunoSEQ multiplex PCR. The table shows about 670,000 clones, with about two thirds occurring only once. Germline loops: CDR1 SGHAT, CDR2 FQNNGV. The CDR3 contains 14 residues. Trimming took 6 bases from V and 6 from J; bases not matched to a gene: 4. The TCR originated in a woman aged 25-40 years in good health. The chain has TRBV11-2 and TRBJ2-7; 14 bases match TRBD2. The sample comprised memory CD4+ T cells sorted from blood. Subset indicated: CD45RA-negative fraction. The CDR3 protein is CASRTSGRAREQYF. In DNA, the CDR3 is TGTGCCAGCAGGACTAGCGGGAGGGCCCGCGAGCAGTACTTC.